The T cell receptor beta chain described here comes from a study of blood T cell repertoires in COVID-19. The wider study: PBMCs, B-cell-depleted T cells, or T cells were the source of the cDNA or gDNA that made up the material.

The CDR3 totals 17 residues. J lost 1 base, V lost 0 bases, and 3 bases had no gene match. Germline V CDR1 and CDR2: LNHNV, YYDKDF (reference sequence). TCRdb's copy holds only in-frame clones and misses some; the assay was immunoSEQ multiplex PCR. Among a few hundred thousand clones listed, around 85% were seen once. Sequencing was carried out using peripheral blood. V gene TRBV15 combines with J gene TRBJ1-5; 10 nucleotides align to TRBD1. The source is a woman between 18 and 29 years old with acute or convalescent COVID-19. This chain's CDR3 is CATSREGTGVSNQPQHF. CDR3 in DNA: TGTGCCACCAGCAGAGAAGGGACAGGGGTCAGCAATCAGCCCCAGCATTTT.